This T cell receptor beta chain was documented in a study of T cell changes during pregnancy in multiple sclerosis. Profiled with immunoSEQ multiplex PCR; TCRdb holds only in-frame clones, not every one. The sample has 84,000 or so clones, approximately 94% seen once; the top ten hold roughly 2.5%. Germline values: CDR1 SGHRS, CDR2 YFSETQ. V lost 4 bases and J 6 bases, leaving 26 bases between the germline ends. The CDR3 covers 18 residues. The source material was peripheral blood, sampled in the third trimester of pregnancy. V and J are TRBV5-1 and TRBJ2-1; possible D gene TRBD2, 6 bases. The receptor comes from a female donor with multiple sclerosis, enrolled in a pregnancy study. CDR3 DNA sequence: TGCGCCAGCAGCCGGAGGGCTAGGACCGCCTCCGGAAGCAATGAGCAGTTCTTC. Translation: CASSRRARTASGSNEQFF.